Presented here are 6 T cell receptor beta chains from one specimen sequenced in a study of regulatory T cells in long-lasting Graves disease. The time point was: persistent/refractory GD, antithyroid drugs over 5 years with positive TRAb. The authors made the TCR library using RNA they extracted from PBMCs. CDR3-region Arm-PCR and iRepertoire HTBI primers produced the TCR beta libraries. Each CDR3 protein is one row after TCRdb ran MiXCR on the multiplex PCR reads. The sample lists 350,000 to 450,000 distinct CDR3 sequences, around 21% occurring once. Material: peripheral blood mononuclear cells (PBMCs), obtained when the disease was refractory, from a patient treated with antithyroid drugs. These receptor sequences come from a female donor with Graves disease.

This clonotype was counted many times. J is TRBJ1-1 and V is TRBV7-2; TRBD1 aligns across 7 bases. With 5 bases clipped from V and 10 bases from J, the junction kept 13 bases outside the gene matches. The CDR3 is 14 amino acids. Per germline, CDR1 SGHTA and CDR2 FQGNSA. The CDR3 coding sequence is TGTGCCAGCAGCCCTTTGCAGGGACAGTCATTAGCTTTCTTT. The encoded protein is CASSPLQGQSLAFF.

This clonotype occurred a few times. Here the CDR3 reads CASSATGGADTQYF. DNA of the CDR3: TGTGCCAGCAGTGCAACCGGGGGCGCAGATACGCAGTATTTT. The V call is TRBV2, the J call TRBJ2-3, with D perhaps assigned TRBD1 or TRBD2 (6 bases each). Germline V gene lookup returns CDR1 SNHLY and CDR2 FYNNEI. V lost 4 bases to trimming and J lost 4 bases, with 12 bases between them. The CDR3 totals 14 residues.

The V call is TRBV6-1, the J call TRBJ2-5; TRBD2 agrees at 12 bases. The J call may be wrong; the DNA end is better matched by TRBJ2-1. This CDR3 comprises 17 residues. CDR1 MNHNS and CDR2 SASEGT come from the germline V gene. This CDR3 is CASRGGPSGRAMNEQFF. DNA of the CDR3: TGTGCCAGCAGGGGGGGACCTAGCGGGAGGGCCATGAATGAGCAGTTCTTC.

This clonotype came up a few times. The rearrangement joins TRBV10-3 to TRBJ1-2; 7 bases map to TRBD1. V dropped 5 bases and J dropped 3; count of bases not matched to a gene: 6. Germline V gene lookup returns CDR1 ENHRY and CDR2 SYGVKD. The CDR3 sequence is 14 residues long. The CDR3 bases are TGTGCCATCAGTCGGACAGGCCCAGACTATGGCTACACCTTC. It translates to CAISRTGPDYGYTF.

This clonotype was picked up many times. The DNA for the CDR3 is TGTGCCAGCCTGCGGGACACCATCAATGAAAAACTGTTTTTT. Amino acid sequence: CASLRDTINEKLFF. J is TRBJ1-4 and V is TRBV2, with TRBD1 as a possible D gene (6 bases). Per the germline V gene, CDR1 is SNHLY and CDR2 is FYNNEI. V was trimmed by 8 bases and J by 5 bases, leaving 15 bases between them. This CDR3 is built from 14 residues.

This clonotype was seen repeatedly, ten times or more. The chain uses TRBV27 and TRBJ1-1, with D possibly matching TRBD1 (5 bases). The CDR3 contains 15 residues. CDR1 is MNHEY, CDR2 SMNVEV, per germline (reference sequence). V was shortened by 5 bases and J by 1 base, with 14 bases between the two germline ends. CDR3 bases: TGTGCCAGCAGTGGAGAGGGGTGGGGGAACACTGAAGCTTTCTTT. Protein sequence: CASSGEGWGNTEAFF.